Here is one T cell receptor beta chain with its context. Its antigen is not identified. The CDR3 runs to 13 residues. The germline V gene has CDR1 SQVTM and CDR2 ANQGSEA. Sorting was done in triplicate for each CD8+ T cell subset (around 300,000 cells each). Among CD8+ T cells, naive ones were CD45RO-CCR7+CD27+CD95-. This sample is drawn from a study of CXCR3-negative and CXCR3-positive naive CD8 T cells. Study summary: Total TRB output reached 150 million or so reads, about 1.5 +/- 0.3 million per library. The study's findings and limits: Relative to CXCR3-negative naive cells, CXCR3-positive naive cells had more hydrophobic TRB CDR3s.

UMI-labeled 5' RACE yielded the TRB cDNA libraries. Using the 5' RACE reads, TCRdb records one entry per CDR3 protein without DNA. The table lists 150,000 to 170,000 distinct CDR3 sequences. V gene TRBV29-1 combines with J gene TRBJ2-7; with no DNA, the TCRdb D assignment of TRBD1 cannot be verified. This receptor was taken from a human donor in good health. Some clones in this sample may be carry-over from other donors' samples. The sample was naive CXCR3+ CD8+ T cells from blood. Subset specified: CD45RO-CCR7+CD27+CD95- naive CD8+ T cells expressing CXCR3 (TNR3+). The CDR3 spells CSVGDPYNYEQYF.